The clone carrying this T cell receptor (beta chain) has just one count. The target antigen is unknown. This specimen comes from a study of blood T cells in healthy people across ages. Study-level information: Template switching caught about one barcoded beta molecule for each two T cells.

Combining a sample-barcoded 5' primer with a J-beta primer mix, a second PCR ran for about 7 to 11 cycles. TCRdb reprocessed the 5' RACE reads via MiXCR and lists one record per CDR3 protein. The sample yields about 570,000 distinct CDR3 sequences, about 25% seen once. Study-wide points: Without sorted subsets, naive and antigen-experienced compartments could not be conclusively compared. Diversity estimated from one million T cells was considered an underestimate.

The sample taken for sequencing was blood. This TCR derives from a woman between 65 and 79 years old in good health.

The CDR3 DNA sequence: TGCGCCAGCAGCTTGGAGGGACCGACGAGTGGAGATACGCAGTATTTT. Translating it yields CASSLEGPTSGDTQYF. The chain carries TRBV5-1 and TRBJ2-3; perhaps D is TRBD1 or TRBD2 (5 bases each). Germline CDR1 is SGHRS and CDR2 is YFSETQ. V was pared by 0 bases and J by 5 bases, with 16 bases between. CDR3 length: 16 amino acids.